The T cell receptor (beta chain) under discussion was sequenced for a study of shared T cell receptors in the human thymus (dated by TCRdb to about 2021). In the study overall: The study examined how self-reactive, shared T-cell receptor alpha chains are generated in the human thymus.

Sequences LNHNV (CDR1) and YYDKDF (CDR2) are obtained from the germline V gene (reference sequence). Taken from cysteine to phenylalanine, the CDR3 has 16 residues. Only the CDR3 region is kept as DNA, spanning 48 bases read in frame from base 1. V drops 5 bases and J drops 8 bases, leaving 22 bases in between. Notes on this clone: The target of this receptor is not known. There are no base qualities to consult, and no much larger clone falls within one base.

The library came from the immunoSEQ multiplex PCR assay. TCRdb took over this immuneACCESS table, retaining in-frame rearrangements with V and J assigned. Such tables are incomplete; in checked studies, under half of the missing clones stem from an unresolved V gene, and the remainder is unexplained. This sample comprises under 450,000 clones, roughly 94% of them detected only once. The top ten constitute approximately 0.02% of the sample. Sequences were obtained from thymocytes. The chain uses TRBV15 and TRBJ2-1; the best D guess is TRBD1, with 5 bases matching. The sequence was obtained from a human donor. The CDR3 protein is CATSYRALEGADEQFF. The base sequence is TGTGCCACCAGCTACAGAGCATTAGAAGGGGCCGATGAGCAGTTCTTC.